These T cell receptor beta chains were read from a single sample in a study of blood T cell repertoires in COVID-19. Clones were read by immunoSEQ multiplex PCR, and TCRdb kept only the in-frame ones, dropping some. The sample has 150,000 to 200,000 clones, 75% to 85% seen once. Sequencing was done on a sample of peripheral blood. These receptors all come from a human donor in a cohort sampled during active COVID-19. Both conserved end residues are part of each CDR3. D genes are given only for firm matches. Size is stated for part of the rows, as once, few or many counts, or as a class when the clone is expanded.

clone_size: few; cdr3_length: 12; d_call: -; v_call: TRBV5-1; j_call: TRBJ2-7; cdr3_nt: TGCGCCAGCAGCTTGGTGAGCTACGAGCAGTACTTC; cdr3_aa: CASSLVSYEQYF
clone_size: -; cdr3_length: 14; d_call: -; v_call: TRBV2; j_call: TRBJ2-1; cdr3_nt: TGTGCCAGCAGCCTGGGGGCTCCAGGCAATGAGCAGTTCTTC; cdr3_aa: CASSLGAPGNEQFF
clone_size: -; cdr3_length: 17; d_call: TRBD2; v_call: TRBV28; j_call: TRBJ2-3; cdr3_nt: TGTGCCAGCAGTTTATTGGGAGGGGCGCGGGGCACAGATACGCAGTATTTT; cdr3_aa: CASSLLGGARGTDTQYF
clone_size: -; cdr3_length: 16; d_call: -; v_call: TRBV5-6; j_call: TRBJ1-1; cdr3_nt: TGTGCCAGCAGCTTGCCTCAGGGTTCGATGAACACTGAAGCTTTCTTT; cdr3_aa: CASSLPQGSMNTEAFF
clone_size: -; cdr3_length: 18; d_call: TRBD1; v_call: TRBV9; j_call: TRBJ1-2; cdr3_nt: TGTGCCAGCAGCGAGACCCTGAGTGGGGCAGGGGGTTTACGGGGCTACACCTTC; cdr3_aa: CASSETLSGAGGLRGYTF
clone_size: few; cdr3_length: 15; d_call: TRBD2; v_call: TRBV9; j_call: TRBJ2-7; cdr3_nt: TGTGCCAGCAGCGTGGGGCTAGCGGCTACCTACGAGCAGTACTTC; cdr3_aa: CASSVGLAATYEQYF
clone_size: -; cdr3_length: 15; d_call: -; v_call: TRBV5-5; j_call: TRBJ2-2; cdr3_nt: TGTGCCAGCAGCTTGGAGGGCGGGATCACCGGGGAGCTGTTTTTT; cdr3_aa: CASSLEGGITGELFF
clone_size: -; cdr3_length: 15; d_call: -; v_call: TRBV11-3; j_call: TRBJ2-3; cdr3_nt: TGTGCCAGCAGCTTGGGTGGACACCGCACAGATACGCAGTATTTT; cdr3_aa: CASSLGGHRTDTQYF
clone_size: -; cdr3_length: 14; d_call: -; v_call: TRBV19; j_call: TRBJ2-7; cdr3_nt: TGTGCCAGTAGCACGACCGGGAGAGAGGACGAGCAGTACTTC; cdr3_aa: CASSTTGREDEQYF
clone_size: -; cdr3_length: 14; d_call: TRBD2; v_call: TRBV7-8; j_call: TRBJ2-7; cdr3_nt: TGTGCCAGCCGGGCGGGGGACGGGGCCTACGAGCAGTACTTC; cdr3_aa: CASRAGDGAYEQYF